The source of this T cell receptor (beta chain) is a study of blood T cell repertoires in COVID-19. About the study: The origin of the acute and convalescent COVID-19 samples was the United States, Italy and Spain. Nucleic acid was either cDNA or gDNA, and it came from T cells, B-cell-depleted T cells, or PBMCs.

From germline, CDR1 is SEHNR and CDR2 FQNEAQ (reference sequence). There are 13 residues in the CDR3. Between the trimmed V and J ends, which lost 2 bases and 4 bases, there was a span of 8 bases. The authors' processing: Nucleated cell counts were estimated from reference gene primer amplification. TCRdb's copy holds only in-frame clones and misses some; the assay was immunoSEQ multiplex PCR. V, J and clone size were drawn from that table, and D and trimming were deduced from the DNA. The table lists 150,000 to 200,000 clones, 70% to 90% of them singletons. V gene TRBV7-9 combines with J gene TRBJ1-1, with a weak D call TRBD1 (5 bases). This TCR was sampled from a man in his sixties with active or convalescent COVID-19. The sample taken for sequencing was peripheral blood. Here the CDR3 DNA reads TGTGCCAGCAGCTTAAATCAGGGCACTGAAGCTTTCTTT. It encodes CASSLNQGTEAFF.